A single sample is the source of the 10 T cell receptor beta chains below, sequenced in a study of T cell changes during pregnancy in multiple sclerosis. Clones were sequenced by immunoSEQ multiplex PCR, and TCRdb holds only the in-frame ones, with some missing. The data hold about 38,000 clones, with around 89% observed a single time. Here the sequenced sample was CD4+ T cells from peripheral blood mononuclear cells, taken in the second trimester of pregnancy. Receptor source: a female donor with multiple sclerosis, enrolled in a pregnancy study.

The V and J genes are TRBV10-1 and TRBJ2-7; perhaps TRBD2 as D (6 bases). CDR3 size: 17 residues. The V gene lost 10 bases and the J gene lost 2 bases, with 27 bases spanning the gap. Germline assignment: CDR1 WNHNN and CDR2 SYGVQD (reference sequence). The CDR3 region is CATQVAGPPKCAYEQYF. The CDR3 DNA follows: TGCGCCACCCAGGTGGCGGGACCCCCCAAATGTGCCTACGAGCAGTACTTC.

The V gene is TRBV11-2, the J gene TRBJ2-5; TRBD1 aligns across 8 bases. This CDR3 spans 15 amino acids. CDR1 and CDR2 (germline): SGHAT, FQNNGV. Trimming at V came to 1 base and at J to 3 bases, leaving 4 bases not matched to a gene. The CDR3: CASSLATGAEETQYF. CDR3 sequence (DNA): TGTGCCAGCAGCTTAGCGACAGGGGCGGAAGAGACCCAGTACTTC.

This chain uses TRBV7-9 with TRBJ2-7; TRBD1 aligns across 11 bases. J was trimmed by 4 bases and V by 5 bases; bases with no gene match: 4. This CDR3 has 14 amino acids. Germline V gives CDR1 SEHNR, CDR2 FQNEAQ (reference sequence). The CDR3 loop reads CASSPGQGAYEQYF. DNA for the CDR3: TGTGCCAGCAGCCCTGGACAGGGGGCTTACGAGCAGTACTTC.

The rearrangement uses TRBV7-9 and TRBJ1-3; D is uncertain. Germline lookup yields CDR1 SEHNR and CDR2 FQNEAQ (reference sequence). CDR3 length: 13 amino acids. The ends were cut back, 5 bases at V and 3 bases at J, with 8 bases in the middle. CDR3 bases: TGTGCCAGCAGCCTGATAGTTGGAAACACCATATATTTT. Its translation is CASSLIVGNTIYF. The whole variable domain, remainder taken from reference TRBV7-9 and TRBJ1-3, is DTGVSQNPRHKITKRGQNVTFRCDPISEHNRLYWYRQTLGQGPEFLTYFQNEAQLEKSRLLSDRFSAERPKGSFSTLEIQRTEQGDSAMYLCASSLIVGNTIYFGEGSWLTVV.

This sequence joins TRBV14 and TRBJ2-7, with 14 bases lining up with TRBD2. With 2 bases clipped from V and 5 bases from J, the junction kept 17 bases outside the gene matches. The CDR3 has 20 amino acids. The germline gives CDR1 SGHDN, CDR2 FVKESK. The CDR3 DNA reads TGTGCCAGCAGCCAATTACCGGGACTAGCGGGAGAAGGGGCCTTGGACGAGCAGTACTTC. Protein product: CASSQLPGLAGEGALDEQYF.

The J gene is TRBJ1-1, the V gene TRBV18, with D possibly matching TRBD1 (5 bases). Germline assignment: CDR1 KGHSH and CDR2 LQKENI. Trimming cost V 5 bases and J 3 bases, with 13 bases left between them. The CDR3 length is 14 residues. In DNA form, the CDR3 reads TGTGCCAGCTCAATGCAACGGGGGGACACTGAAGCTTTCTTT. Translating gives CASSMQRGDTEAFF.

The chain employs TRBV4-2 and TRBJ2-7; 7 bases fit TRBD2. Germline assignment: CDR1 LGHNA and CDR2 YNFKEQ. The CDR3 covers 15 residues. J gave up 6 bases and V 1 base, and 9 bases lay outside the gene matches. The CDR3 here is CASSQGVGGSGEQYF. The CDR3 nucleotides are TGTGCCAGCAGCCAAGGGGTTGGCGGGAGCGGCGAGCAGTACTTC.

The CDR3 loop is CAWGGTVYEQYF. CDR3 nucleotides: TGTGCCTGGGGGGGGACAGTGTACGAGCAGTACTTC. V gene TRBV30 combines with J gene TRBJ2-7, with a weak D call TRBD1 (7 bases). The germline V gene encodes CDR1 GTSNPN and CDR2 SVGIG (reference sequence). V lost 5 bases, J lost 4 bases, and 12 bases lay in between. The CDR3 has 12 residues.

The chain carries TRBV5-4 and TRBJ2-7, with 10 bases that match TRBD1. Germline assignment: CDR1 SGHNT and CDR2 YYREEE (reference sequence). With V trimmed by 3 bases and J by 6 bases, 6 bases remained unmatched. The CDR3 contains 14 residues. The CDR3 loop reads CASSSSGTGAEQYF. The CDR3 region has the DNA TGTGCCAGCAGCTCGTCCGGGACAGGGGCCGAGCAGTACTTC.

The rearrangement uses TRBV19 and TRBJ1-2, with TRBD1 matching over 11 bases. Germline V lookup: CDR1 LNHDA, CDR2 SQIVND (reference sequence). The CDR3 covers 15 residues. J lost 5 bases, V lost 5 bases, and 7 bases had no gene match. The CDR3 nucleotides read TGTGCCAGTAGTGGACAGGGGGCCGGAGGGTATGGCTACACCTTC. Translating it yields CASSGQGAGGYGYTF.